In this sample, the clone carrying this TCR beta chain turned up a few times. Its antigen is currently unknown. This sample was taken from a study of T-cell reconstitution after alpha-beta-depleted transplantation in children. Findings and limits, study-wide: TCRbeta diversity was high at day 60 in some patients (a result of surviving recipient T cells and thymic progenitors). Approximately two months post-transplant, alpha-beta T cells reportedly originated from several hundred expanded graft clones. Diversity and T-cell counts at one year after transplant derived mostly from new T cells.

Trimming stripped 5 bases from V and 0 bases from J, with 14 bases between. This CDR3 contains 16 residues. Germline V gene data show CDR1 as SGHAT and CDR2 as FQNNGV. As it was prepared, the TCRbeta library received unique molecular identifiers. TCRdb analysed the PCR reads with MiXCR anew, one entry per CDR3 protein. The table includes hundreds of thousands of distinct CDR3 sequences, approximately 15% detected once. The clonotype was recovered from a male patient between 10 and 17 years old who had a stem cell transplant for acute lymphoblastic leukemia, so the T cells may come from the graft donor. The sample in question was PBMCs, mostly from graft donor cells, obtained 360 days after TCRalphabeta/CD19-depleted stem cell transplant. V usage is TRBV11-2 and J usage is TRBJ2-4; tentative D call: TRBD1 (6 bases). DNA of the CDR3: TGTGCCAGCAGCCATCAGGGGAGAGGAGCCAAAAACATTCAGTACTTC. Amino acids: CASSHQGRGAKNIQYF.